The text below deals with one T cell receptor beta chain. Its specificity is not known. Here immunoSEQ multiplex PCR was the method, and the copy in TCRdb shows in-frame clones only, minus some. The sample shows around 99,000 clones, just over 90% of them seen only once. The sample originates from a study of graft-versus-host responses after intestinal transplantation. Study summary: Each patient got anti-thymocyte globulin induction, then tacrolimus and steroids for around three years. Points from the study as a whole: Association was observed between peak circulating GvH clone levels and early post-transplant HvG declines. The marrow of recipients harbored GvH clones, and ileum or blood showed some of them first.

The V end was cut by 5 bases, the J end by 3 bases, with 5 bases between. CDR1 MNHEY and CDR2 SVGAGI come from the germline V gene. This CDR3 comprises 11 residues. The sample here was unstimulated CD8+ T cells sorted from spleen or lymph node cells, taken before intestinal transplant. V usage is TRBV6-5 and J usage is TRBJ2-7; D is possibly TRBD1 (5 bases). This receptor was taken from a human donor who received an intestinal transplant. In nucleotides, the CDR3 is TGTGCCAGCAGTAGGGGCTACGAGCAGTACTTC. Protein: CASSRGYEQYF.